These 19 T cell receptor beta chains were sequenced from one sample in a study of identical twins. A single record per CDR3 protein comes from TCRdb applying MiXCR to the 5' RACE reads. This table holds hundreds of thousands of distinct CDR3 sequences, roughly a tenth found once. Input material: memory (CD45RO+) T cells sorted from blood. These receptors were collected from a woman younger than 35 in good health.

This clonotype was observed many times. The gene calls are TRBV27 and TRBJ2-7, with 9 bases matching TRBD1. V was clipped by 2 bases and J by 5 bases; unmatched bases: 7. This CDR3 contains 15 residues. Germline CDR1 reads MNHEY; CDR2 reads SMNVEV (reference sequence). CDR3 protein: CASSLEDRGVDEQYF. The CDR3 DNA reads as TGTGCCAGCAGTTTAGAGGACAGGGGTGTGGACGAGCAGTACTTC.

This clonotype was found many times. The rearrangement joins TRBV12-3 or TRBV12-4 to TRBJ2-5; D gene ambiguous. The CDR3 is made up of 15 amino acids. The ends were cut back, 5 bases at V and 4 bases at J, with 17 bases in the middle. The CDR3 sequence: CASSLRAQAAETQYF. The CDR3 DNA reads as TGTGCCAGCAGTCTTCGGGCCCAGGCGGCAGAGACCCAGTACTTC.

This clonotype was seen a handful of times. The J gene is TRBJ2-5, the V gene TRBV7-9; no clear D. Germline lookup yields CDR1 SEHNR and CDR2 FQNEAQ (reference sequence). Trimming pared 3 bases from V and 1 base from J, leaving 9 bases between. This CDR3 is 14 amino acids long. This CDR3 is CASSFRSLQETQYF. The CDR3 bases are TGTGCCAGCAGCTTTAGGAGCCTCCAAGAGACCCAGTACTTC.

This clonotype came up many times. The chain couples TRBV12-3 or TRBV12-4 to TRBJ2-1; D is undetermined. The V end was cut by 11 bases, the J end by 9 bases, with 20 bases between. The CDR3 has 13 residues. Here the CDR3 reads CAGPGQLLGEQFF. CDR3 DNA sequence: TGTGCCGGACCGGGCCAACTTCTCGGTGAGCAGTTCTTC.

V and J are TRBV29-1 and TRBJ2-6; TRBD1 might be the D (8 bases). V dropped 6 bases and J dropped 4 bases, with 22 bases sitting between them. CDR1 and CDR2 (germline): SQVTM, ANQGSEA. The CDR3 spans 17 residues. The CDR3 protein is CSVGQGWAGEGANVLTF. CDR3 DNA sequence: TGCAGCGTCGGACAGGGATGGGCGGGAGAGGGGGCCAACGTCCTGACTTTC.

This clonotype was recorded at least ten times. This chain joins TRBV7-2 and TRBJ2-5; 11 bases are shared with TRBD2. This CDR3 has 15 amino acids. CDR1 and CDR2 from the germline V gene are SGHTA and FQGNSA. With 5 bases clipped from V and 2 bases from J, the junction kept 4 bases outside the gene matches. The CDR3 loop reads CASSEGLAVQETQYF. CDR3 bases: TGTGCCAGCAGCGAGGGACTAGCGGTACAAGAGACCCAGTACTTC. The full variable domain, its missing parts supplied by reference TRBV7-2 and TRBJ2-5, is GAGVSQSPSNKVTEKGKDVELRCDPISGHTALYWYRQSLGQGLEFLIYFQGNSAPDKSGLPSDRFSAERTGGSVSTLTIQRTQQEDSAVYLCASSEGLAVQETQYFGPGTRLLVL.

This clonotype came up a few times. This sequence joins TRBV6-4 and TRBJ1-2, with no clear D. The CDR3 contains 15 residues. V dropped 8 bases and J dropped 4 bases, with 20 bases sitting between them. Germline V gene lookup returns CDR1 MRHNA and CDR2 SNTAGT. The CDR3 loop is CASSLTGNKGYGYTF. CDR3 DNA: TGTGCCAGCTCTCTAACGGGAAACAAAGGCTATGGCTACACCTTC.

The DNA of the CDR3 is TGTGCCAGCAGCGTAGCCGGGAATAGCAATCAGCCCCAGCATTTT. Its translation: CASSVAGNSNQPQHF. The V call is TRBV9, the J call TRBJ1-5; D not certain. Germline CDR1 and CDR2: SGDLS and YYNGEE. The CDR3 is 15 residues long. Trimming stripped 0 bases from V and 0 bases from J, with 7 bases between.

This clonotype was counted between two and nine times. V gene TRBV12-3 or TRBV12-4 combines with J gene TRBJ1-4; no clear D. The CDR3 extends over 16 amino acids. Trimming cost V 0 bases and J 8 bases, with 16 bases left between them. The CDR3 is CASSLAGGGMIEKLFF. The CDR3 nucleotides are TGTGCCAGCAGTTTAGCCGGCGGAGGGATGATCGAAAAACTGTTTTTT.

This clonotype occurred many times. V and J are TRBV20-1 and TRBJ2-1; TRBD1 might be the D (6 bases). The V gene's germline CDR1 is DFQATT and CDR2 SNEGSKA (reference sequence). This CDR3 is built from 16 residues. V lost 0 bases to trimming and J lost 0 bases, with 12 bases between them. CDR3 amino acids: CSARDQGFDSYNEQFF. The CDR3 coding sequence is TGCAGTGCTAGAGATCAGGGGTTCGACTCCTACAATGAGCAGTTCTTC.

This clonotype was picked up a small number of times. The V gene is TRBV27, the J gene TRBJ2-6; no clear D. In germline, CDR1 is MNHEY, CDR2 SMNVEV (reference sequence). Trimming left V 5 bases short and J 1 base short, with 9 bases between. The CDR3 consists of 15 residues. CDR3 bases: TGTGCCAGCAGTCCAACGGCGTCTGGGGCCAACGTCCTGACTTTC. Protein product: CASSPTASGANVLTF. Full variable domain (rest looked up from reference TRBV27 and TRBJ2-6): EAQVTQNPRYLITVTGKKLTVTCSQNMNHEYMSWYRQDPGLGLRQIYYSMNVEVTDKGDVPEGYKVSRKEKRNFPLILESPSPNQTSLYFCASSPTASGANVLTFGAGSRLTVL.

This chain links TRBV7-9 with TRBJ1-2; maybe TRBD1 (5 bases). Germline V gene lookup returns CDR1 SEHNR and CDR2 FQNEAQ (reference sequence). There are 15 residues in the CDR3. V was cut by 2 bases and J by 3 bases, with 13 bases left in between. The CDR3 coding sequence is TGTGCCAGCAGCTTATCTAGGACAACCTACTATGGCTACACCTTC. It translates to CASSLSRTTYYGYTF.

V usage is TRBV27 and J usage is TRBJ2-7; D tentatively fits TRBD1 or TRBD2 (5 bases each). The CDR3 extends over 13 amino acids. CDR1 and CDR2 from the germline V gene are MNHEY and SMNVEV (reference sequence). Trimming stripped 3 bases from V and 11 bases from J, with 17 bases between. The CDR3 region has the DNA TGTGCCAGCAGTTTCCGTTGGGACGGCCACAAGTACTTC. Translation: CASSFRWDGHKYF.

As to this clonotype: Compared with germline, one end of the junction differs, possibly owing to a read error. V gene TRBV7-9 combines with J gene TRBJ2-7; D is perhaps TRBD2 (5 bases). The CDR3 loop spans 15 amino acids. CDR1 SEHNR and CDR2 FQNEAQ come from the germline V gene (reference sequence). In DNA, the CDR3 is TGTGCCACCAGCTTAGTAGTGGCGGACTTTAACGAGCAGTACTTC. This gives the protein CATSLVVADFNEQYF.

The J gene is TRBJ1-1, the V gene TRBV7-9, with a weak D call TRBD1 (6 bases). Germline-derived CDR1 and CDR2 are SEHNR and FQNEAQ (reference sequence). This CDR3 has 15 residues. V was cut by 4 bases and J by 2 bases, with 14 bases left in between. For the CDR3, the DNA is TGTGCCAGCAGCTCGAGAATCAGGGGAAACACTGAAGCTTTCTTT. It translates to CASSSRIRGNTEAFF.

In this sample, this clonotype turned up many times. The gene calls are TRBV20-1 and TRBJ2-1, with 8 bases aligning to TRBD2. Germline-derived CDR1 and CDR2 are DFQATT and SNEGSKA (reference sequence). Losses at the gene ends were 6 bases for V and 4 bases for J; bases not matched to a gene: 5. The CDR3 runs 13 residues. The CDR3 coding sequence is TGCAGTGCCCCGACTAGCGAGTACAATGAGCAGTTCTTC. Encoded protein: CSAPTSEYNEQFF.

This clonotype occurred a few times. The chain links TRBV6-2 or TRBV6-3 to TRBJ2-7; 10 positions agree with TRBD1. The V gene's germline CDR1 is MNHEY and CDR2 SVGEGT. This CDR3 is built from 16 residues. Unmatched junction bases numbered 13, after V lost 6 bases and J lost 5 bases. CDR3 nucleotides: TGTGCCAGCAGGATAGTGCCGGGACAGGGGATCCACGAGCAGTACTTC. It specifies CASRIVPGQGIHEQYF.

The CDR3 protein is CATSREISGANVLTF. CDR3 sequence (DNA): TGTGCCACCAGCAGAGAAATCTCTGGGGCCAACGTCCTGACTTTC. J is TRBJ2-6 and V is TRBV15; no definite D call. Trimming took 0 bases from V and 0 from J, leaving 3 bases between them. The CDR3 consists of 15 residues. The V gene's germline CDR1 is LNHNV and CDR2 YYDKDF (reference sequence).

This clonotype turned up a few times. The chain joins TRBV18 to TRBJ2-4; D is undetermined. V shed 0 bases and J shed 0 bases, with 6 bases lying between them. Germline V CDR1 and CDR2: KGHSH, LQKENI. The length of the CDR3 is 15 residues. The CDR3 is CASSPPTGAKNIQYF. CDR3 nucleotides: TGTGCCAGCTCACCACCGACTGGAGCCAAAAACATTCAGTACTTC.